This T cell receptor beta chain comes out of a study of CD8+ T cells in alopecia areata. For the study at large: Twice daily, treated patients received 5 to 10 mg of oral tofacitinib. The percentage of affected scalp area served as the score of severity for treated patients. General observations from the study: When scalp samples are sequenced, resident alphabeta T cells of normal skin are also captured.

The treatment is: oral pan-JAK inhibitor, 5-10 mg twice daily. Punch biopsies of lesional scalp, plus peripheral blood, were taken from alopecia areata patients. Regarding this clone: Its target is not known.

The CDR3 is made up of 17 amino acids. Germline lookup yields CDR1 SGHDT and CDR2 YYEEEE. With V trimmed by 7 bases and J by 2 bases, 9 bases remained unmatched. Extraction of RNA preceded its reverse transcription into cDNA, which served as the sequencing template. Produced via immunoSEQ multiplex PCR; TCRdb's table is partial and in-frame only. The sample shows some 19,000 clones, just under 60% of them seen only once. The specimen was skin, collected at week 4, from a patient treated with tofacitinib. V gene TRBV5-6 combines with J gene TRBJ2-3; TRBD2 matches 14 bases. The clonotype was recovered from a human donor with alopecia areata. The CDR3 DNA sequence: TGTGCCAGCTCCGGACTAGCGGGGGGCCAAGACACAGATACGCAGTATTTT. It encodes CASSGLAGGQDTDTQYF.